A selection of T cell receptor beta chains follows, all from one sample in a study of response to subunit inactivated influenza vaccine. TCRdb ran MiXCR on the RT-PCR reads and lists one entry per CDR3 protein. The top ten hold 3% of the sample, which has 500,000 or so distinct CDR3 sequences, approximately 15% seen once. The sequenced sample was CD4+ T cells sorted from PBMCs, obtained less than 30 months after vaccination. These receptors all stem from a man between 45 and 75 years old who received an inactivated influenza vaccine. CDR3s include the opening cysteine and the closing phenylalanine or tryptophan. Each record gives: D gene, clone size, CDR3 length, J gene, V gene, CDR3 DNA, CDR3 protein. A D gene is named only where the DNA matches it firmly. Size is omitted from some rows. Given values are once, few, many or a class for expanded clones.

>TRBD1|few|18|TRBJ2-1|TRBV4-3
TGCGCCAGCAGCCAAGATCGTCAGGGGGTTATATTGTCGCAGGAGCAGTTCTTC
CASSQDRQGVILSQEQFF
>TRBD2|.|16|TRBJ2-1|TRBV24-1
TGTGCCACCAGTGATTTACTAGCGGGAGACTCGGTTAGGCAGTTCTTC
CATSDLLAGDSVRQFF
>TRBD1|.|15|TRBJ2-2|TRBV12-3/TRBV12-4
TGTGCCAGCAGCCACAGGGGAGCGGACACCGGGGAGCTGTTTTTT
CASSHRGADTGELFF
>TRBD1|few|15|TRBJ2-7|TRBV6-1
TGTGCCAGCAGTGAACTATGGGACAGCGCCTACGAGCAGTACTTC
CASSELWDSAYEQYF
>TRBD2|few|21|TRBJ2-1|TRBV19
TGTGCCAGTAGTATAGATTATCCAGGGTTCCCGAGCGGGAGCTCCTACAATGAGCAGTTCTTC
CASSIDYPGFPSGSSYNEQFF
>.|.|14|TRBJ1-1|TRBV7-8
TGTGCCAGCAGCCAACTCACGCCAGTCCCGAGAGCTTTCTTT
CASSQLTPVPRAFF
>.|.|17|TRBJ2-3|TRBV7-2
TGTGCCAGCAGCAGAGGGGGGGCGGGAGTTAGCACAGATACGCAGTATTTT
CASSRGGAGVSTDTQYF
>.|.|16|TRBJ2-2|TRBV7-2
TGTGCCAGCAGCTTAGTTAGTCCGGGAGTTACCGGGGAGCTGTTTTTT
CASSLVSPGVTGELFF
>TRBD2|.|16|TRBJ2-3|TRBV7-9
TGTGCCAGCAGCCCGATTCGGGGGGGGTCAGCAGATACGCAGTATTTT
CASSPIRGGSADTQYF
>.|.|13|TRBJ1-1|TRBV12-3/TRBV12-4
TGTGCCAGCAGCCTAGCGGAGTACACTGAAGCTTTCTTT
CASSLAEYTEAFF
>.|.|12|TRBJ2-7|TRBV21-1
TGTGCCAGCAGCAAAATTGAAGGCGAGCAGTACTTC
CASSKIEGEQYF
>.|few|14|TRBJ1-1|TRBV20-1
TGCAGTGCTAGAGATCCGGCAGCGAACACTGAAGCTTTCTTT
CSARDPAANTEAFF
>TRBD2|many|12|TRBJ2-5|TRBV20-1
TGCAGTGCTAGAGGGACTAGCGGGACCCAGTACTTC
CSARGTSGTQYF
>.|.|15|TRBJ1-2|TRBV9
TGTGCCAGCAGCGTAGGCCCAGGGCTATACTATGGCTACACCTTC
CASSVGPGLYYGYTF
>TRBD2|.|15|TRBJ2-7|TRBV4-3
TGCGCCAGCAGCCAAGGGACTAGCGGCACCTACGAGCAGTACTTC
CASSQGTSGTYEQYF
>.|few|15|TRBJ2-4|TRBV9
TGTGCCAGCAGCGTGGGAGTTTCCTCGAAAAACATTCAGTACTTC
CASSVGVSSKNIQYF